This T cell receptor beta chain stems from a study of T cell responses to AZD1222 COVID-19 vaccine. Overall study results and limits: Clonal diversity was possibly underestimated, and white British individuals and females predominated among donors. Following two doses of AZD1222, Spike-specific TCR breadth and depth rose. Baseline seropositivity characterized only six AZD1222 recipients. Reportedly, close to half of spike-specific TCRs are directed against unmutated variant regions.

The data were produced by immunoSEQ multiplex PCR, yet TCRdb's version contains in-frame clones alone and is incomplete. The table includes some 110,000 clones, less than 95% detected once. Trimming cost V 5 bases and J 2 bases, with 10 bases left between them. Germline V gene lookup returns CDR1 SGHTA and CDR2 FQGNSA. This CDR3 has 13 amino acids. This clone appeared once. Antigen specificity is unknown. The input for sequencing was peripheral blood, taken 28 days after the second AZD1222 dose. This clonotype was sampled from an adult who received the AZD1222 COVID-19 vaccine. V and J are TRBV7-2 and TRBJ2-7; D is tentatively TRBD1 or TRBD2 (5 bases each). The CDR3: CASSVGRTYEQYF. The DNA of the CDR3 is TGTGCCAGCAGCGTGGGACGGACCTACGAGCAGTACTTC.